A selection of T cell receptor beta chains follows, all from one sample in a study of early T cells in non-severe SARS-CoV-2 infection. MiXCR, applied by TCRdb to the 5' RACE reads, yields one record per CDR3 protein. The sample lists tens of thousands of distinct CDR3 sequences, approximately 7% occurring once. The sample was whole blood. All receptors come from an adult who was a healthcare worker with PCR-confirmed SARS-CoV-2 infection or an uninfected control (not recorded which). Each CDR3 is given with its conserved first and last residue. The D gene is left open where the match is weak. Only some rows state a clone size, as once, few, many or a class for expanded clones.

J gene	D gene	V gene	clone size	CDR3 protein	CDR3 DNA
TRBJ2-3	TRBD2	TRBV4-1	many	CASSTTSGRTDTQYF	TGCGCCAGCAGCACGACTAGCGGGAGAACAGATACGCAGTATTTT
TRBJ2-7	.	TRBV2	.	CASSNPGTAYYEQYF	TGTGCCAGCAGTAACCCTGGGACGGCATACTACGAGCAGTACTTC
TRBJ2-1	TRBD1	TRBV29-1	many	CSVRTGGNEQFF	TGCAGCGTTCGGACAGGGGGCAATGAGCAGTTCTTC
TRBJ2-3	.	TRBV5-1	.	CASSLEARAPDTQYF	TGCGCCAGCAGCTTGGAGGCGCGGGCCCCAGATACGCAGTATTTT
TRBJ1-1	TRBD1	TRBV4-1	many	CASSQAPGGWTEAFF	TGCGCCAGCAGCCAAGCCCCAGGGGGCTGGACTGAAGCTTTCTTT
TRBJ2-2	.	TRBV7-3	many	CASSLTPLSGSNTGELFF	TGTGCCAGCAGCTTAACGCCCCTTAGCGGTTCGAACACCGGGGAGCTGTTTTTT
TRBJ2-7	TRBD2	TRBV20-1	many	CSAIAAGLAGLEQYF	TGCAGTGCTATAGCAGCGGGACTAGCGGGCCTCGAGCAGTACTTC
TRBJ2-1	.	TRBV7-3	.	CAGSKLGPPNNEQFF	TGTGCCGGCAGCAAGCTTGGCCCACCAAACAATGAGCAGTTCTTC
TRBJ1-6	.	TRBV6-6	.	CASSTLQGRGSPLHF	TGTGCCAGCAGTACCTTACAGGGCCGGGGTTCACCCCTCCACTTT
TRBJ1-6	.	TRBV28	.	CASSSVPRNSPLHF	TGTGCCAGCAGTTCGGTCCCGAGGAATTCACCCCTCCACTTT
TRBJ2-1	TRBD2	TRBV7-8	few	CASSSTSGHRNNEQFF	TGTGCCAGCAGCTCTACTAGCGGCCACCGGAACAATGAGCAGTTCTTC
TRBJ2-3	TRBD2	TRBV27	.	CASSFAGANTDTQYF	TGTGCCAGCAGTTTTGCGGGAGCCAACACAGATACGCAGTATTTT
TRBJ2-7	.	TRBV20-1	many	CSASLEHEQYF	TGCAGTGCTAGTCTAGAGCACGAGCAGTACTTC
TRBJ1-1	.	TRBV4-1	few	CASSRSGQGDEAFF	TGCGCCAGCAGCCGTTCGGGGCAGGGTGATGAAGCTTTCTTT
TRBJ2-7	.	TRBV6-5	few	CASSPPVVAEINEQYF	TGTGCCAGCAGTCCTCCCGTGGTAGCGGAAATCAACGAGCAGTACTTC
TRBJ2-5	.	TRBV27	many	CASSRLGPLETQYF	TGTGCCAGCAGTCGCCTAGGGCCGTTGGAGACCCAGTACTTC
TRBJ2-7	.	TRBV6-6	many	CAAKGAGEQYF	TGTGCCGCCAAGGGAGCGGGCGAGCAGTACTTC
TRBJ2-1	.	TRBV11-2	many	CASSLDPVLVEEQFF	TGTGCCAGCAGCTTAGACCCCGTACTAGTCGAGGAGCAGTTCTTC
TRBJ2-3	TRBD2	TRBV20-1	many	CSPLAGVTDTQYF	TGCAGCCCCCTAGCGGGAGTTACAGATACGCAGTATTTT
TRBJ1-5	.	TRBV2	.	CASTEQMGADQPQHF	TGTGCCAGCACCGAACAGATGGGGGCGGATCAGCCCCAGCATTTT
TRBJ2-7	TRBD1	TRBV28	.	CASRGQTASSYEQYF	TGTGCCAGCAGGGGACAGACGGCAAGCTCCTACGAGCAGTACTTC